The present T cell receptor beta chain was sequenced within a study of T cell changes during pregnancy in multiple sclerosis. This table comes from immunoSEQ multiplex PCR, and its TCRdb copy is limited to in-frame clones, with some not included. The data contain tens of thousands of clones, 75% to 95% of them singletons. The germline CDR1 and CDR2 sequences are LNHDA and SQIVND (reference sequence). The CDR3 loop spans 19 amino acids. Germline trimming cut 7 bases from V and 5 bases from J; bases unmatched to any gene: 19. The sequenced sample was CD4+ T cells from peripheral blood mononuclear cells, obtained in the second trimester of pregnancy. This receptor was obtained from a female donor in good health, enrolled as a control in a pregnancy study. This chain uses TRBV19 with TRBJ2-2; TRBD1 agrees at 10 bases. This chain's CDR3 is CASTYWSGQGVKGTGELFF. Here the CDR3 DNA reads TGTGCCAGTACCTACTGGTCTGGACAGGGGGTAAAGGGAACCGGGGAGCTGTTTTTT.